This is a list of T cell receptor beta chains from one sample in a study of blood T cell repertoires in COVID-19. Profiled with immunoSEQ multiplex PCR; TCRdb holds only in-frame clones, not every one. This sample has about 77,000 clones, with roughly 78% found just once. The sequenced sample was peripheral blood. Every receptor here comes from a woman aged 70-85 years with acute or convalescent COVID-19. The CDR3 runs from the conserved cysteine through the conserved F or W. D genes are given only for firm matches. Size tells how often a clone was seen (once, few, many) or the class of an expanded clone, and some rows leave it out.

clone_size | j_call | v_call | cdr3_length | d_call | cdr3_nt | cdr3_aa
- | TRBJ2-3 | TRBV6-5 | 16 | TRBD2 | TGTGCCAGCAGTTCTCCAGCGGGGGGGCCATCAGATACGCAGTATTTT | CASSSPAGGPSDTQYF
- | TRBJ2-3 | TRBV6-5 | 15 | - | TGTGCCAGCAGTTATGGGCCCCCCTGGGCAGATACGCAGTATTTT | CASSYGPPWADTQYF
few | TRBJ2-1 | TRBV6-5 | 14 | - | TGTGCCAGCAGTTACTCGGACTTATACAATGAGCAGTTCTTC | CASSYSDLYNEQFF
once | TRBJ1-2 | TRBV9 | 20 | - | TGTGCCAGCAGCGTAGAGCCCACTTCACTCAGCGGGATATGGAACTATGGCTACACCTTC | CASSVEPTSLSGIWNYGYTF
few | TRBJ2-7 | TRBV4-3 | 16 | - | TGCGCCAGCAGCCAGACGGTAGGGGAACAGGTTCACGAGCAGTACTTC | CASSQTVGEQVHEQYF
- | TRBJ2-7 | TRBV12-3/TRBV12-4 | 12 | - | TGTGCCAGCAGCAAGGGGTCCCACGAGCAGTACTTC | CASSKGSHEQYF
- | TRBJ2-1 | TRBV6-6 | 11 | - | TGTGCCAGCAGTTTCGAGGATATCCAGTTCTTC | CASSFEDIQFF
once | TRBJ2-1 | TRBV5-1 | 13 | - | TGCGCCAGCAGCTTGAACAAATACAATGAGCAGTTCTTC | CASSLNKYNEQFF
- | TRBJ2-2 | TRBV7-6 | 15 | TRBD2 | TGTGCCAGCAGCGGTCCGGGACTAACCACCGGGGAGCTGTTTTTT | CASSGPGLTTGELFF
- | TRBJ2-3 | TRBV5-6 | 16 | - | TGTGCCAGCAGCTTGAGGTCGGGACTTGACACAGATACGCAGTATTTT | CASSLRSGLDTDTQYF
- | TRBJ1-3 | TRBV27 | 14 | TRBD1 | TGTGCCAGCAGTCTAACAGGGGCTGGAAACACCATATATTTT | CASSLTGAGNTIYF
- | TRBJ1-2 | TRBV6-5 | 13 | - | TGTGCCAGCAGTTACGTCCCCAATTATGGCTACACCTTC | CASSYVPNYGYTF
once | TRBJ1-1 | TRBV7-2 | 14 | - | TGTGCCAGCAGCCCACAGCCTGGAAACACTGAAGCTTTCTTT | CASSPQPGNTEAFF
few | TRBJ1-1 | TRBV27 | 15 | - | TGTGCCAGCAGTATCCGGGGACATCTGAACACTGAAGCTTTCTTT | CASSIRGHLNTEAFF
- | TRBJ1-1 | TRBV4-2 | 15 | - | TGTGCCAGCAGCCAGGAATTAGGGGTAGCAGCTGAAGCTTTCTTT | CASSQELGVAAEAFF
- | TRBJ1-2 | TRBV19 | 13 | - | TGTGCCAGTAGTATTCTCTCCTCCTATGGCTACACCTTC | CASSILSSYGYTF
few | TRBJ2-7 | TRBV9 | 15 | TRBD2 | TGTGCCAGCAGCCCCCAGCGGGGGAGCTCCTACGAGCAGTACTTC | CASSPQRGSSYEQYF
- | TRBJ2-2 | TRBV5-1 | 13 | - | TGCGCCAGCACCTCTTTATTAGACGGGGAGCTGTTTTTT | CASTSLLDGELFF
- | TRBJ2-3 | TRBV6-2/TRBV6-3 | 18 | TRBD1 | TGTGCCAGCAGTTACTCGATTCAGGGGACAGGGAGCACAGATACGCAGTATTTT | CASSYSIQGTGSTDTQYF
- | TRBJ2-1 | TRBV18 | 15 | - | TGTGCCAGCTCACCACCAGGGCGCGGGTACAATGAGCAGTTCTTC | CASSPPGRGYNEQFF
- | TRBJ1-4 | TRBV19 | 15 | TRBD1 | TGTGCCAGTAGTTTTTCCGGGACAGGTAATGAAAAACTGTTTTTT | CASSFSGTGNEKLFF
few | TRBJ1-5 | TRBV19 | 13 | - | TGTGCCAGCGAAGGGGGTAACAATCAGCCCCAGCATTTT | CASEGGNNQPQHF
- | TRBJ2-2 | TRBV15 | 16 | TRBD1 | TGTGCCACCAGCAGAGAAGACAGGGGAGTGACCGGGGAGCTGTTTTTT | CATSREDRGVTGELFF
- | TRBJ2-7 | TRBV2 | 13 | - | TGTGCCAGCATGAGCAGGCTGTCCTACGAGCAGTACTTC | CASMSRLSYEQYF
- | TRBJ2-6 | TRBV6-5 | 15 | - | TGTGCCAGCAGGAATGGGGGGAGTGGGGCCAACGTCCTGACTTTC | CASRNGGSGANVLTF
- | TRBJ1-4 | TRBV6-1 | 16 | - | TGTGCCAGCAGTGAACCTTTTTCAGGCTTCAATGAAAAACTGTTTTTT | CASSEPFSGFNEKLFF
- | TRBJ1-1 | TRBV19 | 14 | - | TGTGCCAGTAGTCACGAGCGTGGTAGAGCTGAAGCTTTCTTT | CASSHERGRAEAFF
- | TRBJ1-1 | TRBV6-5 | 13 | TRBD1 | TGTGCCAGCAGTGACTCACAGGGGACTGAAGCTTTCTTT | CASSDSQGTEAFF
- | TRBJ2-7 | TRBV6-2/TRBV6-3 | 16 | TRBD1 | TGTGCCAGCAGCCCCCGGGGACAGGTGACCGTCTGGGAGCAGTACTTC | CASSPRGQVTVWEQYF
- | TRBJ1-5 | TRBV19 | 15 | TRBD1 | TGTGCCAGTAGTGACAGGGTGGGGAGCAATCAGCCCCAGCATTTT | CASSDRVGSNQPQHF
- | TRBJ2-5 | TRBV12-3/TRBV12-4 | 13 | TRBD2 | TGTGCCAGCGCGTCCGGGGGGCAAGAGACCCAGTACTTC | CASASGGQETQYF
few | TRBJ1-2 | TRBV24-1 | 15 | TRBD1 | TGTGCCACCAGTGACAGGAAGACAGGGGACTATGGCTACACCTTC | CATSDRKTGDYGYTF
- | TRBJ1-1 | TRBV6-2/TRBV6-3 | 15 | - | TGTGCCAGCAGTTACTCTTCCGGGGGGCGGACTGAAGCTTTCTTT | CASSYSSGGRTEAFF
- | TRBJ1-6 | TRBV11-2 | 18 | TRBD1 | TGTGCCAGCAGCTCCGGACAGGGGTATGAATCCTATAATTCACCCCTCCACTTT | CASSSGQGYESYNSPLHF
- | TRBJ1-2 | TRBV7-2 | 14 | - | TGTGCCAGCAGCTTAGTTCCTCCCGGGGATGGCTACACCTTC | CASSLVPPGDGYTF
- | TRBJ2-3 | TRBV15 | 13 | TRBD2 | TGTGCCACTAGTGGGAGGGGCACAGATACGCAGTATTTT | CATSGRGTDTQYF